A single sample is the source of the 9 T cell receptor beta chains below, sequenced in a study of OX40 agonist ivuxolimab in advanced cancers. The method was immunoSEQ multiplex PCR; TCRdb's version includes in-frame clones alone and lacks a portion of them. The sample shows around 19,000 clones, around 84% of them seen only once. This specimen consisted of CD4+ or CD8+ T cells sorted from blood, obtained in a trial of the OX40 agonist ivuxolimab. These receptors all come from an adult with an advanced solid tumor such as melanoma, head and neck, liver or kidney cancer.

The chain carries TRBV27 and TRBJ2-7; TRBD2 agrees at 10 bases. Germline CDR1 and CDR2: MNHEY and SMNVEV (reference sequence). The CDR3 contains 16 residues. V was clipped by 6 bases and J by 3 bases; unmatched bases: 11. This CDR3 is CASRQGPSGSFYEQYF. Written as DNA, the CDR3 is TGTGCCAGCAGGCAAGGCCCTAGCGGGAGTTTCTACGAGCAGTACTTC.

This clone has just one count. Here the CDR3 DNA reads TGTGCCAGCAGCTTAGGGACAGGGGAATACGAGCAGTACTTC. As protein: CASSLGTGEYEQYF. The chain combines TRBV11-2 with TRBJ2-5; 9 bases agree with TRBD1. The J call is uncertain, as TRBJ2-7 better fits the DNA end. The CDR3 is 14 amino acids. In germline, CDR1 is SGHAT, CDR2 FQNNGV.

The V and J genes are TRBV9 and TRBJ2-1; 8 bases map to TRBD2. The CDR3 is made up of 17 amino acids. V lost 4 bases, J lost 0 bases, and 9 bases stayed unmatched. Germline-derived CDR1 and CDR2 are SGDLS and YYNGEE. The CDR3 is CASSPGGAGSSYNEQFF. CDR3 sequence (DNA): TGTGCCAGCAGCCCGGGGGGGGCGGGGAGCTCCTACAATGAGCAGTTCTTC.

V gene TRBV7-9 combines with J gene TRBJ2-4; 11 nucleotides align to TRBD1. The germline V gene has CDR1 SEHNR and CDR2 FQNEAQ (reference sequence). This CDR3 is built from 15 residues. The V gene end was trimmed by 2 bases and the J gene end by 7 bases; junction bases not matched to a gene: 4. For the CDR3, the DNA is TGTGCCAGCAGCTTATATGGGACAGGGGGGAACATTCAGTACTTC. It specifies CASSLYGTGGNIQYF.

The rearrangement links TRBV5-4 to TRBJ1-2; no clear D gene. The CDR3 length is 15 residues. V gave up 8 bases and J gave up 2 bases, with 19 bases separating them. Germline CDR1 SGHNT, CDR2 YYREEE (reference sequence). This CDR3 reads CASFPWMASNYGYTF. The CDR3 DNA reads TGTGCCAGTTTCCCATGGATGGCAAGCAACTATGGCTACACCTTC.

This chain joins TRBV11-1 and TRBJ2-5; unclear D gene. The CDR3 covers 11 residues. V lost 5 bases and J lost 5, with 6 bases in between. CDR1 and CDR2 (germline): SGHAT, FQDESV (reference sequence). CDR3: CASSQGETQYF. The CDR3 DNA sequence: TGTGCCAGCAGCCAAGGCGAGACCCAGTACTTC.

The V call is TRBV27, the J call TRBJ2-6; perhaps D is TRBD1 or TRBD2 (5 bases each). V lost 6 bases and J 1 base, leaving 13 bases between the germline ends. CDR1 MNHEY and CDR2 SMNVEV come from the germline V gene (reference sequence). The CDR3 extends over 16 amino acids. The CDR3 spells CASRETGTSGANVLTF. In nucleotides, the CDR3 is TGTGCCAGCAGGGAAACCGGGACGTCTGGGGCCAACGTCCTGACTTTC.

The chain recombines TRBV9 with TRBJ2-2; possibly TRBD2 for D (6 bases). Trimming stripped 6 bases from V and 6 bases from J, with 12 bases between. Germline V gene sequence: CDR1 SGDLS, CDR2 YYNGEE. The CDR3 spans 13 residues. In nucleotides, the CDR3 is TGTGCCAGCAACAACCCGGGAGCCGGGGAGCTGTTTTTT. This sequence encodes CASNNPGAGELFF.

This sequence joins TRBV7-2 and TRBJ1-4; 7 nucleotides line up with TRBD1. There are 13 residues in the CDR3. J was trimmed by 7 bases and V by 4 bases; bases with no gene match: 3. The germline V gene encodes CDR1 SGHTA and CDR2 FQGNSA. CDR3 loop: CASSSDRVEKLFF. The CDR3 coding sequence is TGTGCCAGCAGCTCTGACAGGGTTGAAAAACTGTTTTTT.